This is a list of T cell receptor beta chains from one sample in a study of blood T cell repertoires in COVID-19. Method: immunoSEQ multiplex PCR; TCRdb's copy keeps in-frame clones and lacks some. The sample yields about 150,000 clones, 84% seen once. The material sequenced was peripheral blood. The receptor set was obtained from a man aged 65 to 85 with acute or convalescent COVID-19. Both conserved end residues are part of each CDR3. Each record gives: D gene, clone size, J gene, V gene, CDR3 protein, CDR3 DNA. The D gene is left open where the match is weak. Not all rows give a size; the values are once, few, many and, for expanded clones, a class.

d_call: TRBD1; clone_size: -; j_call: TRBJ1-5; v_call: TRBV6-1; cdr3_aa: CASSEYTGGWQPQHF; cdr3_nt: TGTGCCAGCAGTGAATATACAGGGGGCTGGCAGCCCCAGCATTTT
d_call: TRBD1; clone_size: -; j_call: TRBJ2-5; v_call: TRBV10-3; cdr3_aa: CAISESKWTGQETQYF; cdr3_nt: TGTGCCATCAGTGAGTCAAAATGGACAGGGCAAGAGACCCAGTACTTC
d_call: TRBD1; clone_size: -; j_call: TRBJ1-5; v_call: TRBV28; cdr3_aa: CASTRTGGNQPQHF; cdr3_nt: TGTGCCAGCACCAGGACAGGGGGAAATCAGCCCCAGCATTTT
d_call: TRBD1; clone_size: -; j_call: TRBJ1-6; v_call: TRBV28; cdr3_aa: CASSTSGQLNNSPLHF; cdr3_nt: TGTGCCAGCAGTACCTCGGGACAGTTGAATAATTCACCCCTCCACTTT
d_call: TRBD1; clone_size: -; j_call: TRBJ1-3; v_call: TRBV5-1; cdr3_aa: CASSFIQGFSGNTIYF; cdr3_nt: TGCGCCAGCAGCTTTATACAGGGGTTCTCTGGAAACACCATATATTTT
d_call: -; clone_size: -; j_call: TRBJ2-1; v_call: TRBV7-8; cdr3_aa: CASSFGRSTNEQFF; cdr3_nt: TGTGCCAGCAGCTTCGGTCGTTCGACAAATGAGCAGTTCTTC
d_call: TRBD1; clone_size: -; j_call: TRBJ2-2; v_call: TRBV5-4; cdr3_aa: CASSDNPGQVAGELFF; cdr3_nt: TGTGCCAGCAGCGACAATCCGGGACAGGTCGCCGGGGAGCTGTTTTTT
d_call: TRBD2; clone_size: -; j_call: TRBJ2-7; v_call: TRBV11-2; cdr3_aa: CASSLLTGGPYEQYF; cdr3_nt: TGTGCCAGCAGCCTTCTCACGGGAGGCCCCTACGAGCAGTACTTC
d_call: TRBD1; clone_size: -; j_call: TRBJ1-1; v_call: TRBV7-2; cdr3_aa: CASSSQGAGNTEAFF; cdr3_nt: TGTGCCAGCAGCTCACAGGGGGCGGGTAACACTGAAGCTTTCTTT
d_call: TRBD1; clone_size: -; j_call: TRBJ1-2; v_call: TRBV27; cdr3_aa: CASSFTGAYGYTF; cdr3_nt: TGTGCCAGCAGTTTCACAGGGGCCTATGGCTACACCTTC
d_call: TRBD1; clone_size: -; j_call: TRBJ2-3; v_call: TRBV7-9; cdr3_aa: CASSSTGVVDTQYF; cdr3_nt: TGTGCCAGCAGCTCGACAGGGGTGGTAGATACGCAGTATTTT
d_call: -; clone_size: -; j_call: TRBJ1-2; v_call: TRBV19; cdr3_aa: CASSSRSFYGYTF; cdr3_nt: TGTGCCAGTAGTTCCAGGTCTTTCTATGGCTACACCTTC
d_call: -; clone_size: -; j_call: TRBJ1-1; v_call: TRBV11-2; cdr3_aa: CASSFSDMNTEAFF; cdr3_nt: TGTGCCAGCAGCTTCTCCGACATGAACACTGAAGCTTTCTTT
d_call: TRBD1; clone_size: -; j_call: TRBJ1-1; v_call: TRBV19; cdr3_aa: CASSLTGLTEAFF; cdr3_nt: TGTGCCAGTAGCCTGACAGGGCTCACTGAAGCTTTCTTT
d_call: -; clone_size: -; j_call: TRBJ1-5; v_call: TRBV10-3; cdr3_aa: CAISESGRGSNQPQHF; cdr3_nt: TGTGCCATCAGTGAGTCGGGGAGGGGAAGCAATCAGCCCCAGCATTTT
d_call: -; clone_size: -; j_call: TRBJ1-4; v_call: TRBV6-5; cdr3_aa: CASSFRDTGGEKLFF; cdr3_nt: TGTGCCAGCAGTTTCCGGGACACCGGTGGTGAAAAACTGTTTTTT
d_call: -; clone_size: few; j_call: TRBJ1-4; v_call: TRBV5-5; cdr3_aa: CASSKEEEKLFF; cdr3_nt: TGTGCCAGCTCTAAGGAGGAAGAAAAACTGTTTTTT
d_call: -; clone_size: -; j_call: TRBJ1-4; v_call: TRBV15; cdr3_aa: CATSRVVGEVEKLFF; cdr3_nt: TGTGCCACCAGCAGAGTAGTGGGGGAGGTCGAAAAACTGTTTTTT
d_call: TRBD1; clone_size: -; j_call: TRBJ1-2; v_call: TRBV30; cdr3_aa: CAWRRAGGRYGYTF; cdr3_nt: TGTGCCTGGAGGCGGGCAGGGGGCAGGTATGGCTACACCTTC
d_call: TRBD2; clone_size: -; j_call: TRBJ2-3; v_call: TRBV5-4; cdr3_aa: CASSFGAGGADTQYF; cdr3_nt: TGTGCCAGCAGCTTCGGAGCGGGAGGGGCAGATACGCAGTATTTT
d_call: TRBD2; clone_size: once; j_call: TRBJ2-7; v_call: TRBV6-5; cdr3_aa: CASTPGTSGGYEQYF; cdr3_nt: TGTGCCAGCACCCCCGGGACTAGTGGGGGCTACGAGCAGTACTTC
d_call: TRBD2; clone_size: few; j_call: TRBJ2-1; v_call: TRBV7-9; cdr3_aa: CASSPGTTDNEQFF; cdr3_nt: TGTGCCAGCAGCCCGGGGACTACAGACAATGAGCAGTTCTTC
d_call: TRBD1; clone_size: -; j_call: TRBJ1-3; v_call: TRBV5-6; cdr3_aa: CASSLRDRDWRWGNTIYF; cdr3_nt: TGTGCCAGCAGCTTGCGCGACAGGGATTGGCGTTGGGGAAACACCATATATTTT
d_call: TRBD2; clone_size: -; j_call: TRBJ2-7; v_call: TRBV10-3; cdr3_aa: CATYQPAAGAGEQYF; cdr3_nt: TGTGCCACCTATCAGCCGGCAGCGGGGGCGGGGGAGCAGTACTTC
d_call: TRBD2; clone_size: few; j_call: TRBJ2-7; v_call: TRBV6-5; cdr3_aa: CASRGGVAASYEQYF; cdr3_nt: TGTGCCAGCAGGGGGGGGGTAGCGGCCTCCTACGAGCAGTACTTC
d_call: TRBD2; clone_size: -; j_call: TRBJ2-3; v_call: TRBV9; cdr3_aa: CASSPHQSGRGGTDTQYF; cdr3_nt: TGTGCCAGCAGCCCCCATCAGAGCGGGAGAGGCGGGACAGATACGCAGTATTTT
d_call: TRBD1; clone_size: -; j_call: TRBJ1-6; v_call: TRBV30; cdr3_aa: CAWQLGTGSTSPLHF; cdr3_nt: TGTGCCTGGCAATTGGGGACAGGGAGCACTTCACCCCTCCACTTT
d_call: TRBD1; clone_size: -; j_call: TRBJ2-1; v_call: TRBV28; cdr3_aa: CASSLSGRGRDEQFF; cdr3_nt: TGTGCCAGCAGTTTATCGGGCAGGGGGCGCGATGAGCAGTTCTTC
d_call: -; clone_size: -; j_call: TRBJ1-2; v_call: TRBV6-5; cdr3_aa: CASRYDRLYGYTF; cdr3_nt: TGTGCCAGCAGATACGACAGGCTTTATGGCTACACCTTC
d_call: TRBD2; clone_size: -; j_call: TRBJ2-1; v_call: TRBV9; cdr3_aa: CASSVTSGRSYNEQFF; cdr3_nt: TGTGCCAGCAGCGTTACTAGCGGGAGGTCCTACAATGAGCAGTTCTTC
d_call: -; clone_size: -; j_call: TRBJ1-5; v_call: TRBV15; cdr3_aa: CATSRDLGGGDQPQHF; cdr3_nt: TGTGCCACCAGCAGAGATCTCGGGGGGGGCGATCAGCCCCAGCATTTT
d_call: TRBD2; clone_size: once; j_call: TRBJ2-5; v_call: TRBV7-6; cdr3_aa: CASSAGLGTGQETQYF; cdr3_nt: TGTGCCAGCAGCGCGGGACTAGGTACGGGCCAAGAGACCCAGTACTTC
d_call: TRBD1; clone_size: -; j_call: TRBJ1-5; v_call: TRBV27; cdr3_aa: CASSYQGAYQPQHF; cdr3_nt: TGTGCCAGCAGTTATCAGGGGGCCTATCAGCCCCAGCATTTT
d_call: TRBD2; clone_size: -; j_call: TRBJ2-5; v_call: TRBV3-1/TRBV3-2; cdr3_aa: CASSQLRGGPETQYF; cdr3_nt: TGTGCCAGCAGCCAGCTCCGGGGGGGCCCAGAGACCCAGTACTTC
d_call: TRBD1; clone_size: -; j_call: TRBJ1-6; v_call: TRBV19; cdr3_aa: CASSRGQFTGNSPLHF; cdr3_nt: TGTGCCAGTAGCAGGGGGCAATTCACCGGTAATTCACCCCTCCACTTT
d_call: TRBD1; clone_size: -; j_call: TRBJ1-5; v_call: TRBV6-2/TRBV6-3; cdr3_aa: CASSPGQGYNQPQHF; cdr3_nt: TGTGCCAGCAGCCCAGGACAGGGGTACAATCAGCCCCAGCATTTT
d_call: -; clone_size: -; j_call: TRBJ1-1; v_call: TRBV6-5; cdr3_aa: CASRGIVMNTEAFF; cdr3_nt: TGTGCCAGCCGAGGGATTGTTATGAACACTGAAGCTTTCTTT
d_call: -; clone_size: few; j_call: TRBJ2-7; v_call: TRBV7-9; cdr3_aa: CASSLDYREQYF; cdr3_nt: TGTGCCAGCAGCCTAGATTACAGGGAGCAGTACTTC
d_call: -; clone_size: -; j_call: TRBJ1-2; v_call: TRBV28; cdr3_aa: CASSSLNGIGSYGYTF; cdr3_nt: TGTGCCAGCAGTTCCCTCAACGGAATTGGGAGCTATGGCTACACCTTC
d_call: -; clone_size: -; j_call: TRBJ1-1; v_call: TRBV28; cdr3_aa: CASSLERAPRAEAFF; cdr3_nt: TGTGCCAGCAGTTTAGAGAGGGCCCCTCGCGCTGAAGCTTTCTTT
d_call: -; clone_size: once; j_call: TRBJ2-7; v_call: TRBV11-2; cdr3_aa: CASSPIGASGDEQYF; cdr3_nt: TGTGCCAGCAGTCCTATAGGGGCGTCAGGGGACGAGCAGTACTTC
d_call: -; clone_size: few; j_call: TRBJ1-4; v_call: TRBV29-1; cdr3_aa: CSVLADRSNEKLFF; cdr3_nt: TGCAGCGTTCTCGCGGACAGATCCAACGAAAAACTGTTTTTT
d_call: -; clone_size: -; j_call: TRBJ2-2; v_call: TRBV7-3; cdr3_aa: CASSPLGGADTGELFF; cdr3_nt: TGTGCCAGCAGCCCGCTGGGGGGGGCGGACACCGGGGAGCTGTTTTTT
d_call: -; clone_size: -; j_call: TRBJ1-6; v_call: TRBV7-4; cdr3_aa: CASSPTAGAGYNSPLHF; cdr3_nt: TGTGCCAGCAGCCCGACGGCGGGGGCTGGCTATAATTCACCCCTCCACTTT
d_call: TRBD2; clone_size: -; j_call: TRBJ2-7; v_call: TRBV5-1; cdr3_aa: CASSLLLAGPQQYEQYF; cdr3_nt: TGCGCCAGCAGCTTGCTACTAGCGGGACCCCAGCAGTACGAGCAGTACTTC
d_call: TRBD1; clone_size: -; j_call: TRBJ2-3; v_call: TRBV12-3/TRBV12-4; cdr3_aa: CASSHRGTDTQYF; cdr3_nt: TGTGCCAGCAGTCACAGGGGGACAGATACGCAGTATTTT
d_call: -; clone_size: once; j_call: TRBJ2-1; v_call: TRBV2; cdr3_aa: CASSEGQYEQFF; cdr3_nt: TGTGCCAGCAGTGAAGGACAGTATGAGCAGTTCTTC
d_call: TRBD1; clone_size: -; j_call: TRBJ2-3; v_call: TRBV7-9; cdr3_aa: CASSQTQGATDTQYF; cdr3_nt: TGTGCCAGCAGCCAGACGCAGGGGGCCACAGATACGCAGTATTTT
d_call: -; clone_size: few; j_call: TRBJ2-1; v_call: TRBV6-5; cdr3_aa: CASSPQRVEQFF; cdr3_nt: TGTGCCAGCAGTCCCCAGCGGGTAGAGCAGTTCTTC
d_call: -; clone_size: -; j_call: TRBJ1-5; v_call: TRBV14; cdr3_aa: CASSQDLRSNQPQHF; cdr3_nt: TGTGCCAGCAGCCAAGATCTGCGGAGCAATCAGCCCCAGCATTTT